The 19 T cell receptor beta chains below were found in one sample sequenced in a study of radiation and T cells in renal cell carcinoma. Described time point: baseline pretreatment blood. Treatment defined: 15 Gy SBRT to primary tumor, nephrectomy 4 weeks later. Sequencing was performed with immunoSEQ multiplex PCR; in TCRdb, only in-frame clones are kept and a portion is missing. The data hold 95,000 or so clones, with 70% to 90% observed a single time. The sample here was blood, taken from a patient whose treatment included radiotherapy and nephrectomy. Receptors were obtained from a man aged 45-60 years with renal cell carcinoma.

The chain combines TRBV19 with TRBJ2-1; D may be TRBD1 or TRBD2 (5 bases each). Trimming left V 5 bases short and J 3 bases short, with 17 bases between. Germline lookup yields CDR1 LNHDA and CDR2 SQIVND (reference sequence). The CDR3 runs to 16 residues. The CDR3 is CASSPVWGTNYNEQFF. CDR3 coding DNA: TGTGCCAGTAGTCCCGTTTGGGGGACCAACTACAATGAGCAGTTCTTC.

This clone has a single count. The V call is TRBV11-2, the J call TRBJ1-2, with D possibly being TRBD1 (5 bases). CDR1 is SGHAT, CDR2 FQNNGV, per germline. This CDR3 spans 15 amino acids. Trimming took off 6 bases at V and 2 bases at J, with 16 bases between the two ends. The CDR3 DNA sequence: TGTGCCAGCAGTTACCTAGACAGAGTAAACTATGGCTACACCTTC. This codes for CASSYLDRVNYGYTF.

The chain uses TRBV19 and TRBJ2-3; no definite D call. Trimming pared 6 bases from V and 2 bases from J, leaving 3 bases between. CDR3 length: 11 residues. CDR1 is LNHDA, CDR2 SQIVND, per germline (reference sequence). CDR3: CASRNTDTQYF. CDR3 bases: TGTGCCAGTAGAAACACAGATACGCAGTATTTT.

V and J are TRBV29-1 and TRBJ2-1, with TRBD2 as a possible D gene (6 bases). The CDR3 length is 16 residues. V lost 3 bases to trimming and J lost 3 bases, with 18 bases between them. Germline V CDR1 and CDR2: SQVTM, ANQGSEA. CDR3 amino acids: CSVEYRGNNLYNEQFF. The CDR3 nucleotides read TGCAGCGTTGAGTATCGGGGGAACAACCTCTACAATGAGCAGTTCTTC.

The chain links TRBV7-2 to TRBJ2-7, with 9 nucleotides matching TRBD2. The germline gives CDR1 SGHTA, CDR2 FQGNSA. Trimming at V came to 6 bases and at J to 3 bases, leaving 9 bases not matched to a gene. This CDR3 is built from 15 residues. CDR3: CASRPQGLALYEQYF. CDR3 coding DNA: TGTGCCAGCAGACCGCAGGGACTAGCTCTCTACGAGCAGTACTTC.

The chain recombines TRBV5-1 with TRBJ2-7; 11 nucleotides match TRBD1. V was pared by 5 bases and J by 3 bases, with 10 bases of the junction left unmatched. The CDR3 loop spans 16 amino acids. CDR1 SGHRS and CDR2 YFSETQ come from the germline V gene. The CDR3 reads CASSPGTGGASYEQYF. The CDR3 coding sequence is TGCGCCAGCAGTCCCGGGACAGGGGGGGCTAGCTACGAGCAGTACTTC.

The chain uses TRBV5-1 and TRBJ2-1, with TRBD2 matching 7 bases. Germline V gene lookup returns CDR1 SGHRS and CDR2 YFSETQ. The CDR3 has 14 amino acids. The junction had 5 bases not matched to a gene; V was cut back by 1 base and J by 7 bases. CDR3 DNA: TGCGCCAGCAGCTTGACGTGGGAGGGGAATGAGCAGTTCTTC. Translated, it gives CASSLTWEGNEQFF. Based on the CDR3 plus reference TRBV5-1 and TRBJ2-1, the full variable domain is KAGVTQTPRYLIKTRGQQVTLSCSPISGHRSVSWYQQTPGQGLQFLFEYFSETQRNKGNFPGRFSGRQFSNSRSEMNVSTLELGDSALYLCASSLTWEGNEQFFGPGTRLTVL.

This clone appeared once. The chain employs TRBV19 and TRBJ2-2; D is ambiguous. Germline V gene lookup returns CDR1 LNHDA and CDR2 SQIVND (reference sequence). The CDR3 contains 14 residues. V was shortened by 7 bases and J by 3 bases, with 12 bases between the two germline ends. For the CDR3, the DNA is TGTGCCAGTACTCGCGGAAAGTACACCGGGGAGCTGTTTTTT. Amino acids: CASTRGKYTGELFF.

The chain uses TRBV4-1 and TRBJ2-7; 8 bases match TRBD2. The CDR3 runs 16 residues. V gave up 4 bases and J gave up 2 bases; unmatched junction bases: 10. Germline assignment: CDR1 MGHRA and CDR2 YSYEKL. DNA for the CDR3: TGCGCCAGCAGCCCCCTAGGTAGCGGGGACACCTACGAGCAGTACTTC. As protein: CASSPLGSGDTYEQYF.

The chain links TRBV19 to TRBJ1-2; 10 bases fit TRBD1. This CDR3 is 15 amino acids long. Germline lookup yields CDR1 LNHDA and CDR2 SQIVND (reference sequence). The V and J ends lost 6 bases and 3 bases, in that order; junction bases with no gene match: 7. The CDR3 sequence: CASSPGTGEYYGYTF. The DNA for the CDR3 is TGTGCCAGTAGCCCGGGGACAGGGGAGTACTATGGCTACACCTTC.

The chain employs TRBV7-9 and TRBJ2-1; 7 bases fit TRBD2. Germline values: CDR1 SEHNR, CDR2 FQNEAQ (reference sequence). This CDR3 is 16 amino acids long. J gave up 2 bases and V 5 bases, and 9 bases lay outside the gene matches. The chain's CDR3 is CASSLQAAGAYNEQFF. As DNA, the CDR3 is TGTGCCAGCAGCCTCCAAGCGGCGGGGGCCTACAATGAGCAGTTCTTC.

V is TRBV5-1 and J is TRBJ2-7; 9 bases map to TRBD1. J lost 3 bases, V lost 5 bases, and 6 bases had no gene match. The CDR3 loop spans 14 amino acids. Germline CDR1 SGHRS, CDR2 YFSETQ. This CDR3 is CASRSGTGSYEQYF. CDR3 bases: TGCGCCAGCAGATCCGGGACAGGGAGCTACGAGCAGTACTTC.

The chain combines TRBV5-1 with TRBJ2-7, with a weak D call TRBD1 (7 bases). The V end was cut by 4 bases, the J end by 0 bases, with 14 bases between. In germline, CDR1 is SGHRS, CDR2 YFSETQ. This CDR3 contains 15 residues. The CDR3 DNA reads as TGCGCCAGCAGCCGGGAGCGACAGGGCTCCTACGAGCAGTACTTC. It yields the protein CASSRERQGSYEQYF.

The rearrangement joins TRBV5-1 to TRBJ2-1; a weak D match, TRBD2 (6 bases). CDR1 and CDR2 from the germline V gene are SGHRS and YFSETQ. There are 15 residues in the CDR3. V lost 0 bases and J 7 bases, leaving 14 bases between the germline ends. In DNA, the CDR3 is TGCGCCAGCAGCTTGGCCTCGAGCGGGTTGAATGAGCAGTTCTTC. Translation gives CASSLASSGLNEQFF.

This clone has more than one count but fewer than ten. This rearrangement joins TRBV6-5 to TRBJ2-3; 7 nucleotides align to TRBD2. The CDR3 runs 15 residues. In germline, CDR1 is MNHEY, CDR2 SVGAGI. V was clipped by 0 bases and J by 0 bases; unmatched bases: 0. In nucleotides, the CDR3 is TGTGCCAGCAGTTACTCGCGGGGGAGCACAGATACGCAGTATTTT. Amino acids: CASSYSRGSTDTQYF.

The DNA of the CDR3 is TGTGCCAGCAGCGTAGGGAATAGCCTCCCCTACAATGAGCAGTTCTTC. This gives the protein CASSVGNSLPYNEQFF. The chain employs TRBV9 and TRBJ2-1; D remains unclear. Germline values: CDR1 SGDLS, CDR2 YYNGEE. There are 16 residues in the CDR3. V was shortened by 0 bases and J by 2 bases, with 12 bases between the two germline ends.

The V gene is TRBV7-6, the J gene TRBJ2-3; no definite D call. Germline CDR1 reads SGHVS; CDR2 reads FNYEAQ. V lost 5 bases and J 0 bases, leaving 12 bases between the germline ends. There are 15 residues in the CDR3. CDR3 bases: TGTGCCAGCAGCACCCTTCAGAGGAGCACAGATACGCAGTATTTT. It yields the protein CASSTLQRSTDTQYF.

Sample share makes this clone medium-sized. The rearrangement uses TRBV28 and TRBJ2-7; the match to TRBD2 covers 10 bases. This CDR3 contains 14 residues. Looked up from germline, CDR1 is MDHEN and CDR2 is SYDVKM. Unmatched junction bases numbered 5, after V lost 5 bases and J lost 4 bases. The CDR3 is CASSPGLAPYEQYF. In DNA, the CDR3 is TGTGCCAGCAGTCCGGGACTAGCGCCTTACGAGCAGTACTTC.

This clone occurred a few times. Other DNA variants within this sample encode the same CDR3. The V call is TRBV6-5, the J call TRBJ1-1, with D possibly matching TRBD1 (5 bases). Germline CDR1 and CDR2: MNHEY and SVGAGI. This CDR3 has 14 residues. The V and J ends lost 2 bases and 5 bases respectively, with 12 bases between them. CDR3 nucleotides: TGTGCCAGCAGTTACGGGCAGGGTGGAACTGAAGCTTTCTTT. Encoded protein: CASSYGQGGTEAFF.